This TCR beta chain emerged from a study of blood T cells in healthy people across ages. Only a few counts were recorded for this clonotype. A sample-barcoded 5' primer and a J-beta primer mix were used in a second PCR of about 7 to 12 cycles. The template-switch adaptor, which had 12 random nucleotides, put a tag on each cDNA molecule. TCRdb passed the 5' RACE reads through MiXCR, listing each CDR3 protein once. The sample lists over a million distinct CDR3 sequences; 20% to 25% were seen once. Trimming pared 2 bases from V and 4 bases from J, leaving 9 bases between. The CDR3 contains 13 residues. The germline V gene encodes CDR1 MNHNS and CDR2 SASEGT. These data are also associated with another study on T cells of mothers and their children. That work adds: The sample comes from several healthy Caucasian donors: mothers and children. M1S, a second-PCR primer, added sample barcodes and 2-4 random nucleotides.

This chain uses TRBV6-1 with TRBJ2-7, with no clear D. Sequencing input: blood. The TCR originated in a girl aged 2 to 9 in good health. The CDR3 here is CASSEYSSYEQYF. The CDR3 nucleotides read TGTGCCAGCAGTGAATACAGCTCATACGAGCAGTACTTC.